The clone carrying this T cell receptor beta chain has only one observation. V lost 4 bases to trimming and J lost 11 bases; unmatched junction nucleotides: 14. CDR1 and CDR2 (germline): KGHDR, SFDVKD. This CDR3 is 17 amino acids long. Sequencing involved patients with CD8+CD57+ cell expansion previously shown by flow cytometry. This sample was taken from a study of CD8+CD57+ T cells in acquired aplastic anemia. Study at large: Mean yield of DNA from sorted CD4+ and CD8+ cells was 2.5 to 4 ug.

Profiling that covered TCR beta VDJ and CDR3 relied on genomic DNA as its template. MiXCR, run by TCRdb on the reads, gives a single entry per CDR3 protein. The table has fewer than 200,000 distinct CDR3 sequences, around 75% seen once. The source is a human donor with aplastic anemia. Material for sequencing was sorted CD4+, CD8+, or CD8+CD57+ T cells (not recorded which) from PBMCs. This rearrangement joins TRBV24-1 to TRBJ2-3; TRBD2 aligns across 13 bases. CDR3 DNA sequence: TGTGCCACCAGTGACCCTACTAGCGGGGGGGTATACAATGAGCAGTATTTT. Amino acid sequence: CATSDPTSGGVYNEQYF.